Presented here are 5 T cell receptor beta chains from one specimen sequenced in a study of PD-1 blockade in classical Hodgkin lymphoma. Sequencing was performed with immunoSEQ multiplex PCR; in TCRdb, only in-frame clones are kept and a portion is missing. This table holds nearly 35,000 clones, around 88% found once. Time point here: newly diagnosed, previously untreated cHL patient sample. The CD4+ T cells used were purified from thawed PBMCs through magnetic negative selection. The sample consisted of CD4+ T cells from blood. The receptors were gathered from a human donor with classical Hodgkin lymphoma.

This chain links TRBV9 with TRBJ1-1; TRBD1 matches at 7 bases. Germline V gene sequence: CDR1 SGDLS, CDR2 YYNGEE. CDR3 length: 13 residues. The junction had 1 base not matched to a gene; V was cut back by 4 bases and J by 1 base. CDR3: CASSRDRNTEAFF. For the CDR3, the DNA is TGTGCCAGCAGCCGGGACAGGAACACTGAAGCTTTCTTT. Combining the CDR3 with reference TRBV9 and TRBJ1-1 gives the whole variable domain DSGVTQTPKHLITATGQRVTLRCSPRSGDLSVYWYQQSLDQGLQFLIQYYNGEERAKGNILERFSAQQFPDLHSELNLSSLELGDSALYFCASSRDRNTEAFFGQGTRLTVV.

The chain uses TRBV11-2 and TRBJ2-7; D is possibly TRBD2 (5 bases). The ends were cut back, 6 bases at V and 0 bases at J, with 12 bases in the middle. The CDR3 is made up of 14 amino acids. Germline lookup yields CDR1 SGHAT and CDR2 FQNNGV. CDR3 bases: TGTGCCAGCAGTTATGAGGGCCTCTCCTACGAGCAGTACTTC. Amino acids: CASSYEGLSYEQYF. The whole variable domain, remainder taken from reference TRBV11-2 and TRBJ2-7, is EAGVAQSPRYKIIEKRQSVAFWCNPISGHATLYWYQQILGQGPKLLIQFQNNGVVDDSQLPKDRFSAERLKGVDSTLKIQPAKLEDSAVYLCASSYEGLSYEQYFGPGTRLTVT.

The chain employs TRBV28 and TRBJ1-4; D might be TRBD1 (6 bases). The CDR3 length is 18 residues. V lost 0 bases to trimming and J lost 3 bases, with 17 bases between them. From germline, CDR1 is MDHEN and CDR2 SYDVKM. CDR3 in amino acids: CASSLWGGGRGPNEKLFF. The CDR3 DNA follows: TGTGCCAGCAGTTTATGGGGCGGGGGGCGCGGTCCTAATGAAAAACTGTTTTTT.

The chain combines TRBV11-3 with TRBJ2-2, with 7 bases fitting TRBD1. The V gene's germline CDR1 is SGHNT and CDR2 YENEEA. The trim removed 2 bases at V and 0 bases at J, leaving 3 bases unmatched. The CDR3 contains 16 residues. The CDR3 loop reads CASSLSGTANTGELFF. The CDR3 DNA reads TGTGCCAGCAGCTTATCCGGGACAGCGAACACCGGGGAGCTGTTTTTT.

The V and J genes are TRBV15 and TRBJ1-2; D is uncertain. V gave up 2 bases and J gave up 8 bases, with 9 bases separating them. This CDR3 has 12 amino acids. The germline CDR1 and CDR2 sequences are LNHNV and YYDKDF (reference sequence). CDR3 in amino acids: CATSRNPGGYTF. CDR3 sequence (DNA): TGTGCCACCAGCAGAAACCCGGGCGGCTACACCTTC.